What follows are 2 T cell receptor beta chains derived from one specimen sequenced in a study of spatial heterogeneity in lung cancer. Time point described: sample taken at primary tumor resection. One entry per CDR3 protein, called by TCRdb with MiXCR from the 5' RACE reads. The sample has thousands of distinct CDR3 sequences; around 13% are singletons. The sample in question was normal lung tissue next to the tumor, obtained at surgery. These receptors were taken from a female donor with early-stage non-small cell lung cancer.

This clonotype was seen many times. The J gene is TRBJ2-5, the V gene TRBV7-2; D gene ambiguous. Looked up from germline, CDR1 is SGHTA and CDR2 is FQGNSA. The length of the CDR3 is 12 residues. The V end was cut by 3 bases, the J end by 5 bases, with 7 bases between. CDR3 residues: CASSFSSETQYF. CDR3 in DNA: TGTGCCAGCAGCTTTAGTTCCGAGACCCAGTACTTC.

The chain recombines TRBV7-2 with TRBJ2-3; no firm D call. V was cut by 1 base and J by 4 bases, with 9 bases left in between. Germline V lookup: CDR1 SGHTA, CDR2 FQGNSA. This CDR3 is built from 14 residues. CDR3 bases: TGTGCCAGCAGCTTAGATCCCTGGGCAGATACGCAGTATTTT. It yields the protein CASSLDPWADTQYF.